This entry lists 31 T cell receptor beta chains sequenced from one sample in a study of shared clonotypes between healthy human individuals. Sequenced by immunoSEQ multiplex PCR; TCRdb stores in-frame clones only, minus some. The table records approximately 510,000 clones, approximately 85% of them present only once. Sequenced material: PBMCs. The receptors derive from a woman in her thirties or forties in good health. Some clones in this sample may be carry-over from other donors' samples.

A few counts support this clone. CDR3 coding DNA: TGTGCCAGCAGCTACCTCCCCAACTCGGGGGAAAAACTGTTTTTT. Protein product: CASSYLPNSGEKLFF. The gene calls are TRBV11-2 and TRBJ1-4; D uncertain. Trimming took off 4 bases at V and 8 bases at J, with 17 bases between the two ends. The CDR3 consists of 15 residues. The germline gives CDR1 SGHAT, CDR2 FQNNGV.

In its sample, this clone was seen once. The chain couples TRBV28 to TRBJ2-7; 7 bases line up with TRBD1. Per germline, CDR1 MDHEN and CDR2 SYDVKM. The J segment lost 0 bases and the V segment lost 6 bases, leaving 11 bases of the junction unmatched. The length of the CDR3 is 16 residues. CDR3 protein: CASRLAGTDSSYEQYF. In DNA, the CDR3 is TGTGCCAGCAGGCTCGCCGGGACAGACAGCTCCTACGAGCAGTACTTC.

The V call is TRBV7-2, the J call TRBJ2-7; D may correspond to TRBD1 or TRBD2 (5 bases each). CDR3 length equals 14 residues. Germline CDR1 reads SGHTA; CDR2 reads FQGNSA. Trimming took 4 bases from V and 7 from J, leaving 17 bases between them. This CDR3 reads CASSSGTWVWEQYF. The CDR3 bases are TGTGCCAGCAGCTCGGGGACGTGGGTGTGGGAGCAGTACTTC.

The chain recombines TRBV7-9 with TRBJ2-2; D gene uncertain. The CDR3 spans 13 residues. The germline V and J ends were trimmed by 6 bases and 1 base, with 6 bases remaining between them. CDR1 is SEHNR, CDR2 FQNEAQ, per germline (reference sequence). CDR3 nucleotides: TGTGCCAGCAGTGTAGAGAACACCGGGGAGCTGTTTTTT. This translates into CASSVENTGELFF. Filled out from reference TRBV7-9 and TRBJ2-2, the complete variable domain reads DTGVSQNPRHKITKRGQNVTFRCDPISEHNRLYWYRQTLGQGPEFLTYFQNEAQLEKSRLLSDRFSAERPKGSFSTLEIQRTEQGDSAMYLCASSVENTGELFFGEGSRLTVL.

The chain links TRBV2 to TRBJ2-1; TRBD2 matches 15 bases. This CDR3 is 16 amino acids long. Per the germline V gene, CDR1 is SNHLY and CDR2 is FYNNEI. V lost 5 bases, J lost 5 bases, and 4 bases stayed unmatched. The CDR3 reads CASSLGLAGGDNEQFF. The CDR3 region has the DNA TGTGCCAGCAGTTTGGGACTAGCGGGAGGAGACAATGAGCAGTTCTTC.

The J gene is TRBJ2-7, the V gene TRBV4-1, with TRBD2 identical over 12 bases. V gave up 0 bases and J gave up 5 bases; unmatched junction bases: 5. There are 16 residues in the CDR3. Germline values: CDR1 MGHRA, CDR2 YSYEKL. The CDR3 sequence is CASSQERLAGDHEQYF. The CDR3 nucleotides are TGCGCCAGCAGCCAAGAGAGACTAGCGGGAGATCACGAGCAGTACTTC.

The chain carries TRBV14 and TRBJ2-3; 9 nucleotides align to TRBD1. The CDR3 extends over 15 amino acids. The junction had 6 bases not matched to a gene; V was cut back by 2 bases and J by 6 bases. Per germline, CDR1 SGHDN and CDR2 FVKESK. The CDR3 DNA is TGTGCCAGCAGCCAATTGGACAGGGGATTTGATACGCAGTATTTT. Protein product: CASSQLDRGFDTQYF.

This clone was found a few times. The rearrangement links TRBV5-1 to TRBJ1-2, with 9 bases matching TRBD1. Germline V gene lookup returns CDR1 SGHRS and CDR2 YFSETQ. This CDR3 has 14 amino acids. Trimming cost V 0 bases and J 7 bases; bases outside gene matches: 4. Here the CDR3 DNA reads TGCGCCAGCAGCTTGGGGACAGGGGCTAGTGGCTACACCTTC. Amino acid sequence: CASSLGTGASGYTF.

As DNA, the CDR3 is TGCAGCGTTGACCCATCAAACCTTAACTATGGCTACACCTTC. Its protein is CSVDPSNLNYGYTF. The gene calls are TRBV29-1 and TRBJ1-2; no clear D. The CDR3 length is 14 residues. Germline lookup yields CDR1 SQVTM and CDR2 ANQGSEA. Trimming shortened V by 3 bases and J by 1 base, and 12 bases separated the two germline ends. The full variable domain, its missing parts supplied by reference TRBV29-1 and TRBJ1-2, is SAVISQKPSRDICQRGTSLTIQCQVDSQVTMMFWYRQQPGQSLTLIATANQGSEATYESGFVIDKFPISRPNLTFSTLTVSNMSPEDSSIYLCSVDPSNLNYGYTFGSGTRLTVV.

V usage is TRBV4-3 and J usage is TRBJ1-1; D uncertain. V was shortened by 4 bases and J by 0 bases, with 6 bases between the two germline ends. In germline, CDR1 is LGHNA, CDR2 YSLEER. This CDR3 spans 13 amino acids. In nucleotides, the CDR3 is TGCGCCAGCAGCCGCCAGCTGAACACTGAAGCTTTCTTT. Its protein product is CASSRQLNTEAFF.

This sequence joins TRBV2 and TRBJ2-5; TRBD2 matches 13 bases. V lost 3 bases, J lost 5 bases, and 3 bases stayed unmatched. Germline-derived CDR1 and CDR2 are SNHLY and FYNNEI. The CDR3 contains 15 residues. The CDR3 DNA reads TGTGCCAGCAGTGATGGACTAGCGGGAGCGGAGACCCAGTACTTC. The encoded protein is CASSDGLAGAETQYF. Supplemented by reference TRBV2 and TRBJ2-5, the full variable domain reads EPEVTQTPSHQVTQMGQEVILRCVPISNHLYFYWYRQILGQKVEFLVSFYNNEISEKSEIFDDQFSVERPDGSNFTLKIRSTKLEDSAMYFCASSDGLAGAETQYFGPGTRLLVL.

The chain couples TRBV7-3 to TRBJ2-6; TRBD1 is a possible D gene (5 bases). The germline V and J ends were trimmed by 5 bases and 0 bases, with 14 bases remaining between them. The V gene's germline CDR1 is SGHTA and CDR2 FQGTGA. This CDR3 contains 17 residues. The CDR3 region is CASSPRQTFSGANVLTF. The CDR3 bases are TGTGCCAGCAGCCCGCGACAGACTTTCTCTGGGGCCAACGTCCTGACTTTC.

This clone came up once. V usage is TRBV5-1 and J usage is TRBJ2-1, with D perhaps TRBD1 (6 bases). The V gene lost 2 bases and the J gene lost 7 bases, with 16 bases spanning the gap. Germline values: CDR1 SGHRS, CDR2 YFSETQ. The CDR3 consists of 15 residues. This CDR3 is CASSFDGQPSNEQFF. The CDR3 DNA sequence: TGCGCCAGCAGCTTCGACGGACAGCCATCGAATGAGCAGTTCTTC.

CDR3 sequence reads: CASSPHSQGEQYF. Written as DNA, the CDR3 is TGTGCCAGCTCACCGCACTCCCAGGGAGAGCAGTACTTC. The chain recombines TRBV18 with TRBJ2-7, with a tentative D call TRBD1 (5 bases). The CDR3 sequence is 13 residues long. The V end lost 3 bases, the J end lost 7 bases, and 13 bases lay between the germline ends. Per germline, CDR1 KGHSH and CDR2 LQKENI.

The chain links TRBV28 to TRBJ1-2; D not certain. V gave up 2 bases and J gave up 8 bases, with 12 bases separating them. Germline values: CDR1 MDHEN, CDR2 SYDVKM. The CDR3 length is 13 residues. The CDR3 nucleotides read TGTGCCAGCAGTTTAAGAGGACCGATCGGCTACACCTTC. Encoded protein: CASSLRGPIGYTF.

The chain combines TRBV30 with TRBJ2-7; 10 bases are a match to TRBD2. This CDR3 is 16 amino acids long. Losses at the gene ends were 2 bases for V and 5 bases for J; bases not matched to a gene: 12. CDR1 is GTSNPN and CDR2 is SVGIG in the germline V gene (reference sequence). The CDR3 loop is CAWSSSGRDLYHEQYF. The CDR3 DNA is TGTGCCTGGAGTTCCAGCGGGAGGGACCTTTACCACGAGCAGTACTTC.

The CDR3 coding sequence is TGTGCCATCAGTGATCTAGCGGGAGGGGTCTACGAGCAGTACTTC. Translated, it gives CAISDLAGGVYEQYF. The J gene is TRBJ2-7, the V gene TRBV10-3, with 12 positions matching TRBD2. V dropped 3 bases and J dropped 3; count of bases not matched to a gene: 3. The CDR3 consists of 15 residues. Looked up from germline, CDR1 is ENHRY and CDR2 is SYGVKD.

Comments on this clone: Other nucleotide sequences in the sample specify the same CDR3. The rearrangement uses TRBV7-9 and TRBJ2-1; TRBD2 aligns across 12 bases. Per the germline V gene, CDR1 is SEHNR and CDR2 is FQNEAQ (reference sequence). Trimming removed 4 bases from V and 8 bases from J; junction bases left unmatched: 6. This CDR3 region has 15 residues. The CDR3 nucleotides are TGTGCCAGCAGCTCCAGGACTAGCGGGATAGATGAGCAGTTCTTC. Translation gives CASSSRTSGIDEQFF. Full variable domain (remainder filled in from reference TRBV7-9 and TRBJ2-1): DTGVSQNPRHKITKRGQNVTFRCDPISEHNRLYWYRQTLGQGPEFLTYFQNEAQLEKSRLLSDRFSAERPKGSFSTLEIQRTEQGDSAMYLCASSSRTSGIDEQFFGPGTRLTVL.

CDR3 in amino acids: CASSYRTRGYQETQYF. CDR3 DNA: TGTGCCAGCAGCTACCGGACTAGAGGGTACCAAGAGACCCAGTACTTC. The chain employs TRBV7-8 and TRBJ2-5, with TRBD2 identical over 7 bases. V was pared by 4 bases and J by 0 bases, with 8 bases of the junction left unmatched. Germline V gene sequence: CDR1 SGHVS, CDR2 FQNEAQ. This CDR3 is 16 amino acids long.

To note about this clone: In this CDR3 the conserved last residue, phenylalanine or tryptophan, is missing, so a read error is likely. It is unclear where the CDR3 begins or ends on the DNA, so no DNA is shown, and the CDR3 is as TCRdb lists it. The gene calls are TRBV28 and TRBJ2-7. The CDR3 comprises 14 residues, both ends counted. Germline CDR1 MDHEN, CDR2 SYDVKM. CDR3 amino acids: CASSTGAGPGTPRL.

This clone was picked up many times. The V and J genes are TRBV6-6 and TRBJ1-5, with D perhaps TRBD1 (5 bases). CDR1 MNHNY and CDR2 SVGAGI come from the germline V gene (reference sequence). Deletions cut 7 bases from V and 3 bases from J, with 10 bases between. CDR3 size: 13 residues. CDR3 nucleotide sequence: TGTGCCAGCAACACAGGTTTCAATCAGCCCCAGCATTTT. Protein sequence: CASNTGFNQPQHF.

CDR3 residues: CATWTGSNYGYTF. Here the CDR3 DNA reads TGTGCCACCTGGACAGGGTCCAACTATGGCTACACCTTC. The chain couples TRBV10-3 to TRBJ1-2; 8 positions agree with TRBD1. With 10 bases clipped from V and 2 bases from J, the junction kept 6 bases outside the gene matches. Germline assignment: CDR1 ENHRY and CDR2 SYGVKD. The CDR3 length is 13 residues.

The V and J genes are TRBV7-9 and TRBJ2-1; 7 nucleotides line up with TRBD2. Germline V gives CDR1 SEHNR, CDR2 FQNEAQ (reference sequence). There are 14 residues in the CDR3. The ends lost 3 bases at V and 5 bases at J; junction bases unmatched: 4. This chain's CDR3 is CASSLTSFNNEQFF. The CDR3 region has the DNA TGTGCCAGCAGCTTGACTAGCTTTAACAATGAGCAGTTCTTC.

The rearrangement joins TRBV2 to TRBJ1-1; tentative D call: TRBD1 (6 bases). CDR1 is SNHLY, CDR2 FYNNEI, per germline. V lost 5 bases and J lost 0, with 13 bases in between. This CDR3 comprises 15 residues. DNA of the CDR3: TGTGCCAGCAGTAGCTACAGGGCCCTGAACACTGAAGCTTTCTTT. As protein: CASSSYRALNTEAFF. Full variable domain (rest looked up from reference TRBV2 and TRBJ1-1): EPEVTQTPSHQVTQMGQEVILRCVPISNHLYFYWYRQILGQKVEFLVSFYNNEISEKSEIFDDQFSVERPDGSNFTLKIRSTKLEDSAMYFCASSSYRALNTEAFFGQGTRLTVV.

The chain links TRBV19 to TRBJ2-2; the D gene is possibly TRBD2 (5 bases). Germline V gene sequence: CDR1 LNHDA, CDR2 SQIVND (reference sequence). Trimming removed 3 bases at V and 4 bases at J, with 12 bases between. The length of the CDR3 is 15 residues. The CDR3 sequence: CASSMLEALTGELFF. Written as DNA, the CDR3 is TGTGCCAGTAGTATGTTGGAGGCCCTCACCGGGGAGCTGTTTTTT.

The CDR3 DNA sequence: TGTGCCACCAGCAGTTCGCCCGGGACAGGGTTTCACGAGCAGTACTTC. This codes for CATSSSPGTGFHEQYF. The chain employs TRBV15 and TRBJ2-7, with 9 bases lining up with TRBD1. This CDR3 comprises 16 residues. Germline CDR1 reads LNHNV; CDR2 reads YYDKDF (reference sequence). The trim removed 3 bases at V and 5 bases at J, leaving 11 bases unmatched. Filled out from reference TRBV15 and TRBJ2-7, the complete variable domain reads DAMVIQNPRYQVTQFGKPVTLSCSQTLNHNVMYWYQQKSSQAPKLLFHYYDKDFNNEADTPDNFQSRRPNTSFCFLDIRSPGLGDTAMYLCATSSSPGTGFHEQYFGPGTRLTVT.

Worth noting for this clone: The germline gene is not matched at one end of the junction; a read error may be the cause. The chain links TRBV2 to TRBJ1-2; D unresolved. Germline CDR1 reads SNHLY; CDR2 reads FYNNEI. This CDR3 comprises 14 residues. The CDR3 region has the DNA TGTGTCAGCAGTGAGGTCAGCAAGAACTATGGCTACACCTTC. It yields the protein CVSSEVSKNYGYTF.

This clone was observed once. This chain links TRBV4-3 with TRBJ1-2; 7 bases line up with TRBD1. CDR1 LGHNA and CDR2 YSLEER come from the germline V gene. V shed 4 bases and J 2 bases; nucleotides not matched to a gene: 4. The CDR3 loop spans 14 amino acids. The CDR3 DNA reads TGCGCCAGCAGCCCGCAGGGGGGAAACTATGGCTACACCTTC. Its translation is CASSPQGGNYGYTF.

The CDR3 DNA reads TGTGCCAGCAGCGGGGACCCAACTAATGAAAAACTGTTTTTT. This codes for CASSGDPTNEKLFF. The chain couples TRBV5-4 to TRBJ1-4, with D possibly TRBD1 on 5 matching bases. V gave up 4 bases and J gave up 0 bases, with 7 bases separating them. The germline V gene has CDR1 SGHNT and CDR2 YYREEE (reference sequence). The CDR3 is 14 residues long.

The chain is built from TRBV11-2 and TRBJ2-1, with 12 bases that match TRBD2. CDR3 length: 15 residues. CDR1 and CDR2 from the germline V gene are SGHAT and FQNNGV. V was pared by 3 bases and J by 7 bases, with 4 bases of the junction left unmatched. The CDR3 DNA sequence: TGTGCCAGCAGCTTGACTAGCGGGAGTGGAAATGAGCAGTTCTTC. This codes for CASSLTSGSGNEQFF. Supplemented by reference TRBV11-2 and TRBJ2-1, the full variable domain reads EAGVAQSPRYKIIEKRQSVAFWCNPISGHATLYWYQQILGQGPKLLIQFQNNGVVDDSQLPKDRFSAERLKGVDSTLKIQPAKLEDSAVYLCASSLTSGSGNEQFFGPGTRLTVL.

The V and J genes are TRBV7-6 and TRBJ1-6; no definite D call. Germline assignment: CDR1 SGHVS and CDR2 FNYEAQ. V shed 2 bases and J shed 10 bases, with 6 bases lying between them. This CDR3 is 12 amino acids long. CDR3 protein: CASSLWGSPLHF. In nucleotides, the CDR3 is TGTGCCAGCAGCTTATGGGGATCACCCCTCCACTTT. Filled out from reference TRBV7-6 and TRBJ1-6, the complete variable domain reads GAGVSQSPRYKVTKRGQDVALRCDPISGHVSLYWYRQALGQGPEFLTYFNYEAQQDKSGLPNDRFSAERPEGSISTLTIQRTEQRDSAMYRCASSLWGSPLHFGNGTRLTVT.